The entry below gives a single T cell receptor beta chain sequence along with its context. Relative to the germline gene, one junction end is altered; a read error may explain this. For the library, individual cDNA molecules each received unique molecular identifiers. One entry per CDR3 protein, called by TCRdb with MiXCR from the RACE reads. Here the sample spans fewer than 300,000 distinct CDR3 sequences, roughly 8% being singletons. The sample's time point: pre-sensitization, week 0. Treatment specified: therapeutic diphenylcyclopropenone sensitization with weekly scalp DPC. Investigators collected blood before applying each patch test. The record originates from a study of human T cells and chemical hapten exposure. The CDR3 totals 11 residues. The germline V gene encodes CDR1 MGHDK and CDR2 SYGVNS.

The chain links TRBV25-1 to TRBJ1-4; 7 bases line up with TRBD1. This specimen consisted of whole blood, obtained in connection with sensitization to the hapten diphenylcyclopropenone (DPC). The receptor was isolated from a young man with alopecia areata. Some clones in this sample may be carry-over from other donors' samples. The DNA for the CDR3 is TGTGCCAGCAGTGATTCCGGGACAGTCTTGTTT. Translated, it gives CASSDSGTVLF.